This T cell receptor (beta chain) was profiled in a study of cytomegalovirus exposure and HLA in healthy donors. Study-wide results and limits: After further analysis at a later stage, around 17,000 TCR beta sequences were associated with HLA alleles at 0.05 false discovery rate.

Primers for the PCR totalled 60 Vbeta and 13 Jbeta. Sequencing used immunoSEQ multiplex PCR; TCRdb keeps in-frame clones, though not all of them. The sample lists more than 110,000 clones; around 75% were seen once. A word on this clone: Its target is not known.

The sequence came from a female donor in good health and CMV-seronegative. The material sequenced was PBMCs.

The CDR3 protein is CASSLGWSERDRGELFF. CDR3 DNA sequence: TGTGCCAGCAGCTTAGGGTGGTCGGAGCGGGATAGGGGGGAGCTGTTTTTT. The chain couples TRBV7-2 to TRBJ2-2, with 7 bases aligning to TRBD2. The CDR3 extends over 17 amino acids. The germline gives CDR1 SGHTA, CDR2 FQGNSA. J gave up 8 bases and V 1 base, and 13 bases lay outside the gene matches.